These 8 T cell receptor beta chains originate from one sample sequenced in a study of blood T cell repertoires in COVID-19. Clones were sequenced by immunoSEQ multiplex PCR, and TCRdb holds only the in-frame ones, with some missing. Among 200,000 to 250,000 clones listed, approximately 81% were seen once. Specimen: peripheral blood. These receptors were collected from a woman aged 80 or over with acute or convalescent COVID-19.

The chain combines TRBV19 with TRBJ2-5; 13 bases fit TRBD2. Germline V lookup: CDR1 LNHDA, CDR2 SQIVND (reference sequence). Trimming removed 5 bases from V and 2 bases from J; junction bases left unmatched: 8. The CDR3 spans 17 residues. CDR3 coding DNA: TGTGCCAGTAGTCCCCCTCGACTAGCGGGGGGACAAGAGACCCAGTACTTC. This translates into CASSPPRLAGGQETQYF.

The chain combines TRBV19 with TRBJ1-1; TRBD1 agrees at 8 bases. The V segment lost 3 bases and the J segment 0 bases; nucleotides outside the gene matches: 12. This CDR3 comprises 18 residues. Per the germline V gene, CDR1 is LNHDA and CDR2 is SQIVND (reference sequence). Here the CDR3 reads CASSMMAGQGGLNTEAFF. The CDR3 region has the DNA TGTGCCAGTAGTATGATGGCTGGACAGGGTGGTTTGAACACTGAAGCTTTCTTT.

This clone was seen once. The chain is built from TRBV19 and TRBJ2-3; 10 bases are a match to TRBD1. Germline V gives CDR1 LNHDA, CDR2 SQIVND (reference sequence). The CDR3 runs 17 residues. The ends lost 5 bases at V and 1 base at J; junction bases unmatched: 9. CDR3 bases: TGTGCCAGTAGTCCGGGACAGGGGCGACGGGGCACAGATACGCAGTATTTT. The encoded protein is CASSPGQGRRGTDTQYF.

The genes are TRBV20-1 and TRBJ1-1, with TRBD1 matching over 7 bases. CDR1 DFQATT and CDR2 SNEGSKA come from the germline V gene (reference sequence). Trimming removed 3 bases from V and 7 bases from J; junction bases left unmatched: 2. This CDR3 has 11 residues. CDR3 in amino acids: CSARGQIEAFF. CDR3 bases: TGCAGTGCTAGGGGACAGATTGAAGCTTTCTTT.

This chain uses TRBV5-4 with TRBJ1-1, with 7 nucleotides matching TRBD1. CDR3 length: 14 residues. Germline-derived CDR1 and CDR2 are SGHNT and YYREEE (reference sequence). Germline trimming cut 7 bases from V and 1 base from J; bases unmatched to any gene: 7. Here the CDR3 reads CASRRTGENTEAFF. For the CDR3, the DNA is TGTGCCAGCCGACGGACAGGAGAGAACACTGAAGCTTTCTTT.

The genes are TRBV18 and TRBJ1-1; the D is unclear. Germline loops: CDR1 KGHSH, CDR2 LQKENI. This CDR3 has 15 amino acids. The germline V and J ends were trimmed by 3 bases and 1 base, with 12 bases remaining between them. The CDR3 sequence is CASSPVYGENTEAFF. The CDR3 region has the DNA TGTGCCAGCTCACCGGTATACGGGGAGAACACTGAAGCTTTCTTT.

The chain links TRBV12-3 or TRBV12-4 to TRBJ1-3; D gene unclear. V lost 0 bases, J lost 4 bases, and 4 bases lay in between. This CDR3 spans 13 amino acids. CDR3 sequence (DNA): TGTGCCAGCAGTTTAGCCGGGGGAAACACCATATATTTT. Translation gives CASSLAGGNTIYF.

There are a few counts of this clone. The V call is TRBV6-1, the J call TRBJ1-6; D is possibly TRBD1 (6 bases). Trimming cost V 3 bases and J 7 bases, with 13 bases left between them. Per germline, CDR1 MNHNS and CDR2 SASEGT. The CDR3 loop spans 15 amino acids. Here the CDR3 DNA reads TGTGCCAGCAGTGATTTGGGGCAGGGGAATTCACCCCTCCACTTT. Protein sequence: CASSDLGQGNSPLHF.